A single sample is the source of the 15 T cell receptor beta chains below, sequenced in a study of cytomegalovirus exposure and HLA in healthy donors. The repertoire was sequenced with immunoSEQ multiplex PCR; TCRdb's copy has only in-frame clones and lacks some. In the table there are about 250,000 clones, just under 90% of which are singletons. The specimen was PBMCs. The receptors come from a man aged 18 to 29 in good health and CMV-seronegative.

The CDR3, as DNA: TGTGCCTGGAGTACTCTTCAGGGACAGGGTTATCAGCCCCAGCATTTT. This encodes CAWSTLQGQGYQPQHF. J is TRBJ1-5 and V is TRBV30; 9 bases agree with TRBD1. Germline CDR1 and CDR2: GTSNPN and SVGIG (reference sequence). The CDR3 spans 16 residues. V shed 2 bases, J shed 5 bases, and the junction held 10 bases outside the gene matches.

Comments on this clone: The sample holds other DNA sequences that translate to the same CDR3. The rearrangement uses TRBV7-9 and TRBJ2-3; the D gene is possibly TRBD1 (6 bases). The V end lost 4 bases, the J end lost 5 bases, and 7 bases lay between the germline ends. The germline gives CDR1 SEHNR, CDR2 FQNEAQ (reference sequence). CDR3 size: 12 residues. The CDR3 coding sequence is TGTGCCAGCAGCTCACAGGGAGATACGCAGTATTTT. This encodes CASSSQGDTQYF.

The genes are TRBV14 and TRBJ1-4; maybe TRBD1 (5 bases). CDR3 length equals 16 residues. Germline CDR1 and CDR2: SGHDN and FVKESK. V was clipped by 3 bases and J by 2 bases, with 13 bases between them. The CDR3 spells CASSHLGGSTNEKLFF. The DNA of the CDR3 is TGTGCCAGCAGCCATCTGGGGGGATCTACTAATGAAAAACTGTTTTTT.

A single count supports this clone. This chain connects TRBV4-3 to TRBJ1-4, with D possibly TRBD1 on 6 matching bases. V lost 0 bases and J lost 8, with 10 bases in between. Germline V lookup: CDR1 LGHNA, CDR2 YSLEER. The CDR3 contains 14 residues. The CDR3 spells CASSQDVRGEKLFF. The CDR3 DNA sequence: TGCGCCAGCAGCCAAGATGTGAGGGGGGAAAAACTGTTTTTT.

V gene TRBV27 combines with J gene TRBJ2-1; 8 nucleotides align to TRBD2. CDR3 length: 17 amino acids. The germline V gene has CDR1 MNHEY and CDR2 SMNVEV (reference sequence). The J segment lost 1 base and the V segment lost 2 bases, leaving 7 bases of the junction unmatched. The CDR3: CASSLRTGGPSYNEQFF. The CDR3 DNA follows: TGTGCCAGCAGTTTACGGACGGGAGGGCCATCCTACAATGAGCAGTTCTTC.

V is TRBV2 and J is TRBJ2-7, with 9 bases lining up with TRBD1. The V gene end was trimmed by 6 bases and the J gene end by 5 bases; junction bases not matched to a gene: 5. Germline-derived CDR1 and CDR2 are SNHLY and FYNNEI. The CDR3 has 13 amino acids. CDR3 protein: CASRDRGTDEQYF. In nucleotides, the CDR3 is TGTGCCAGCAGGGACAGGGGCACGGACGAGCAGTACTTC. The variable domain in full, completed from reference TRBV2 and TRBJ2-7, reads EPEVTQTPSHQVTQMGQEVILRCVPISNHLYFYWYRQILGQKVEFLVSFYNNEISEKSEIFDDQFSVERPDGSNFTLKIRSTKLEDSAMYFCASRDRGTDEQYFGPGTRLTVT.

The rearrangement uses TRBV9 and TRBJ2-7; 10 bases line up with TRBD2. CDR3 length: 14 residues. V lost 7 bases to trimming and J lost 1 base; unmatched junction nucleotides: 5. Per germline, CDR1 SGDLS and CDR2 YYNGEE. The CDR3 DNA is TGTGCCAGCCAAAAGCGGGAGGGATCCTACGAGCAGTACTTC. It translates to CASQKREGSYEQYF.

The genes are TRBV14 and TRBJ1-6; perhaps TRBD1 as D (5 bases). Germline V CDR1 and CDR2: SGHDN, FVKESK. CDR3 length: 15 amino acids. The V gene lost 2 bases and the J gene lost 6 bases, with 11 bases spanning the gap. CDR3 sequence reads: CASSQYRTSNSPLHF. The CDR3, as DNA: TGTGCCAGCAGCCAATATCGGACAAGTAATTCACCCCTCCACTTT.

This rearrangement joins TRBV4-3 to TRBJ1-1; no clear D gene. The CDR3 is made up of 15 amino acids. V was cut by 1 base and J by 3 bases, with 12 bases left in between. Germline V CDR1 and CDR2: LGHNA, YSLEER. The CDR3 reads CASSQVLEGYTEAFF. The CDR3 DNA reads TGCGCCAGCAGCCAAGTCCTGGAGGGCTACACTGAAGCTTTCTTT.

The rearrangement uses TRBV28 and TRBJ2-7, with 9 bases aligning to TRBD2. Germline V gives CDR1 MDHEN, CDR2 SYDVKM. V lost 6 bases, J lost 1 base, and 4 bases stayed unmatched. This CDR3 is 14 amino acids long. The CDR3, as DNA: TGTGCCAGCAGAGGAAGCGGGAGGTCCTACGAGCAGTACTTC. Translating it yields CASRGSGRSYEQYF.

The rearrangement links TRBV5-1 to TRBJ1-4; D unresolved. The CDR3 consists of 14 residues. Trimming cost V 5 bases and J 0 bases, with 8 bases left between them. Per the germline V gene, CDR1 is SGHRS and CDR2 is YFSETQ. CDR3 bases: TGCGCCAGCAGAGATCAGGCAACTAATGAAAAACTGTTTTTT. Its protein is CASRDQATNEKLFF.

The genes are TRBV4-2 and TRBJ1-5; 8 bases are shared with TRBD1. V trimming: 0 bases; J trimming: 5 bases; junction bases outside the gene matches: 3. The CDR3 is 15 residues long. Germline V lookup: CDR1 LGHNA, CDR2 YNFKEQ. CDR3 sequence reads: CASSQEGQGYQPQHF. The DNA for the CDR3 is TGTGCCAGCAGCCAAGAAGGACAGGGCTATCAGCCCCAGCATTTT.

The chain is built from TRBV4-2 and TRBJ2-2; TRBD2 is a possible D gene (5 bases). Germline V lookup: CDR1 LGHNA, CDR2 YNFKEQ. The germline V and J ends were trimmed by 3 bases and 7 bases, with 9 bases remaining between them. The CDR3 is 13 residues long. The CDR3 spells CASSHRGFGELFF. In DNA, the CDR3 is TGTGCCAGCAGCCACCGAGGGTTCGGGGAGCTGTTTTTT.

This chain connects TRBV15 to TRBJ2-1, with TRBD2 as a possible D gene (6 bases). This CDR3 contains 18 residues. From germline, CDR1 is LNHNV and CDR2 YYDKDF (reference sequence). V lost 0 bases and J 4 bases, leaving 19 bases between the germline ends. CDR3 nucleotides: TGTGCCACCAGCAGAGAACCAATTATGGGACTGAATTACAATGAGCAGTTCTTC. Protein product: CATSREPIMGLNYNEQFF.

The chain employs TRBV25-1 and TRBJ2-1; 15 bases match TRBD2. CDR1 MGHDK and CDR2 SYGVNS come from the germline V gene. This CDR3 region has 18 residues. The ends lost 5 bases at V and 7 bases at J; junction bases unmatched: 12. CDR3 nucleotide sequence: TGTGCCAGCAGTCAGGGACTAGCGGGAGGTGGAGTAGGGAATGAGCAGTTCTTC. Protein product: CASSQGLAGGGVGNEQFF. Variable domain in full (rest from reference TRBV25-1 and TRBJ2-1): EADIYQTPRYLVIGTGKKITLECSQTMGHDKMYWYQQDPGMELHLIHYSYGVNSTEKGDLSSESTVSRIRTEHFPLTLESARPSHTSQYLCASSQGLAGGGVGNEQFFGPGTRLTVL.